This T cell receptor beta chain was captured in a study of blood T cell repertoires in COVID-19. The CDR3 length is 14 residues. Germline assignment: CDR1 SGHAT and CDR2 FQNNGV. Between the trimmed V and J ends, which lost 1 base and 7 bases, there was a span of 13 bases. Some clones are missing from TCRdb's copy, which holds only in-frame ones; the method was immunoSEQ multiplex PCR. This table holds fewer than 85,000 clones, roughly four fifths found once. What was sequenced was peripheral blood. This TCR derives from a man aged 30 to 45 with COVID-19, enrolled during active disease. This chain uses TRBV11-2 with TRBJ1-1; the D gene is possibly TRBD1 (5 bases). The DNA for the CDR3 is TGTGCCAGCAGCTTAGTCGGGGCGCGGGATGAAGCTTTCTTT. It specifies CASSLVGARDEAFF. The variable domain in full, with the rest retrieved from reference TRBV11-2 and TRBJ1-1, is EAGVAQSPRYKIIEKRQSVAFWCNPISGHATLYWYQQILGQGPKLLIQFQNNGVVDDSQLPKDRFSAERLKGVDSTLKIQPAKLEDSAVYLCASSLVGARDEAFFGQGTRLTVV.